This paragraph covers one T cell receptor beta chain sequence. Antigen specificity is unknown. Generated by immunoSEQ multiplex PCR, the TCRdb table keeps only in-frame clones and is missing some. Of roughly 100,000 clones in the sample, around 90% were seen once. This entry belongs to a study of T cell responses to AZD1222 COVID-19 vaccine. Study-wide background: Analyses pooled second doses at about 4 or about 12 weeks. Study-wide findings and caveats: Repertoire sampling was restricted to post-peak T cell response timepoints. Spike was spanned by vaccine-associated CD4 TCRs, which were dominant at 160-218 and 743-854. Rises in breadth and depth of Spike-specific TCRs came after two AZD1222 doses.

Germline assignment: CDR1 SGHTA and CDR2 FQGNSA. The CDR3 loop spans 13 amino acids. Losses at the gene ends were 7 bases for V and 4 bases for J; bases not matched to a gene: 4. The chain links TRBV7-2 to TRBJ1-5; 7 bases agree with TRBD1. The origin of this receptor is an adult in good health. The sequencing used peripheral blood, collected on day 0 of AZD1222 vaccination. The CDR3 sequence is CASTRQGNQPQHF. The CDR3 coding sequence is TGTGCCAGCACCCGACAGGGTAATCAGCCCCAGCATTTT.